Following are 14 T cell receptor beta chains from one sample sequenced in a study of response to subunit inactivated influenza vaccine. One entry per CDR3 protein results from TCRdb running MiXCR on the RT-PCR reads. The sample includes roughly 620,000 distinct CDR3 sequences, roughly 10% of them seen just once. The same sample was also studied in work on T cells expressing NK-cell markers. That paper notes: TCR beta libraries carry UMIs added by 5'RACE template switching.

The source material was PBMCs from blood, sampled on the day of vaccination. The receptors shown here come from a man aged 50 to 59 who received an inactivated influenza vaccine.

This clonotype came up many times. This sequence joins TRBV29-1 and TRBJ2-7; 8 bases map to TRBD1. CDR3 length: 13 residues. J gave up 4 bases and V 1 base, and 3 bases lay outside the gene matches. CDR1 is SQVTM, CDR2 ANQGSEA, per germline. The CDR3 DNA follows: TGCAGCGTTGAAGGCCGGGACAGGTACGAGCAGTACTTC. Protein: CSVEGRDRYEQYF.

In this sample, this clonotype turned up a few times. The chain employs TRBV6-1 and TRBJ1-4; TRBD1 agrees at 12 bases. Per germline, CDR1 MNHNS and CDR2 SASEGT. The V and J ends lost 7 bases and 7 bases, in that order; junction bases with no gene match: 13. The length of the CDR3 is 17 residues. CDR3 in DNA: TGTGCCAGCACCACGGGACAGGGGGCAATAGGCGGTGAAAAACTGTTTTTT. Translation: CASTTGQGAIGGEKLFF.

The V call is TRBV21-1, the J call TRBJ1-5. TRBV21-1 is recorded as a pseudogene. CDR3 length: 16 amino acids. The CDR3 reads CASSKTDLGGGQPQHF. CDR3 coding DNA: TGTGCCAGCAGCAAAACGGACCTGGGAGGTGGGCAGCCCCAGCATTTT.

This clonotype came up a few times. V and J are TRBV5-1 and TRBJ2-1; 9 nucleotides match TRBD2. Trimming cost V 0 bases and J 7 bases; bases outside gene matches: 5. This CDR3 has 15 residues. CDR1 and CDR2 (germline): SGHRS, YFSETQ. In nucleotides, the CDR3 is TGCGCCAGCAGCTTGGGCCTAGCGGGGATGAATGAGCAGTTCTTC. Residues: CASSLGLAGMNEQFF.

The chain uses TRBV27 and TRBJ2-4, with D perhaps matching TRBD1 (5 bases). The V gene lost 2 bases and the J gene lost 0 bases, with 14 bases spanning the gap. CDR3 size: 17 residues. In germline, CDR1 is MNHEY, CDR2 SMNVEV (reference sequence). CDR3 residues: CASSLQAGFPAKNIQYF. The CDR3 nucleotides read TGTGCCAGCAGTTTACAGGCAGGGTTTCCAGCCAAAAACATTCAGTACTTC.

In this sample, this clonotype turned up a few times. The chain recombines TRBV12-3 or TRBV12-4 with TRBJ1-5, with 9 bases fitting TRBD1. This CDR3 is built from 13 residues. V lost 6 bases and J lost 11; bases outside the gene matches: 8. This chain's CDR3 is CASRDRGSWSQHF. The CDR3 coding sequence is TGTGCCAGCAGGGACAGGGGATCGTGGTCCCAGCATTTT.

V gene TRBV20-1 combines with J gene TRBJ2-3; 12 positions agree with TRBD2. This CDR3 has 19 residues. With V trimmed by 0 bases and J by 4 bases, 14 bases remained unmatched. Germline CDR1 DFQATT, CDR2 SNEGSKA (reference sequence). CDR3 sequence (DNA): TGCAGTGCTAGAGATGGGGCTAGCGGGGGGGCCGGGTTCGCAGATACGCAGTATTTT. It codes for CSARDGASGGAGFADTQYF.

The chain is built from TRBV3-1 and TRBJ2-1; the match to TRBD2 covers 7 bases. Germline assignment: CDR1 LGHDT and CDR2 YNNKEL (reference sequence). The CDR3 length is 12 residues. V lost 0 bases to trimming and J lost 15 bases; unmatched junction nucleotides: 5. CDR3 protein: CASSQDLTSWFF. The CDR3, as DNA: TGTGCCAGCAGCCAAGATCTGACTAGCTGGTTCTTC.

The chain carries TRBV5-5 and TRBJ1-5; D is ambiguous. V lost 0 bases and J lost 6, with 13 bases in between. Germline assignment: CDR1 SGHKS and CDR2 YYEKEE (reference sequence). This CDR3 is 15 amino acids long. The CDR3 DNA reads TGTGCCAGCAGCTTGGAGGTAATAGGGTCTCAGCCCCAGCATTTT. Amino acid sequence: CASSLEVIGSQPQHF.

The chain joins TRBV7-9 to TRBJ2-7, with 11 bases lining up with TRBD1. The ends lost 4 bases at V and 5 bases at J; junction bases unmatched: 4. Germline loops: CDR1 SEHNR, CDR2 FQNEAQ (reference sequence). The CDR3 is 14 amino acids. CDR3 in amino acids: CASSSRTGGNEQYF. The CDR3 DNA is TGTGCCAGCAGCTCCCGGACAGGGGGCAACGAGCAGTACTTC.

This clonotype turned up a few times. CDR3 bases: TGTGCCAGCAGTTACTCAGGCCAGTCAAACTATGGCTACACCTTC. Encoded protein: CASSYSGQSNYGYTF. The gene calls are TRBV6-5 and TRBJ1-2; no definite D call. V shed 0 bases and J shed 2 bases, with 10 bases lying between them. Looked up from germline, CDR1 is MNHEY and CDR2 is SVGAGI. The CDR3 extends over 15 amino acids.

This chain uses TRBV7-2 with TRBJ1-6; D is ambiguous. Trimming cost V 2 bases and J 13 bases, with 9 bases left between them. This CDR3 spans 12 amino acids. Germline V gene data show CDR1 as SGHTA and CDR2 as FQGNSA. The CDR3 bases are TGTGCCAGCAGCTTAAGAATGGGGCCCCTCCACTTT. It yields the protein CASSLRMGPLHF.

The rearrangement links TRBV10-3 to TRBJ2-3; D unclear. CDR1 is ENHRY and CDR2 is SYGVKD in the germline V gene. This CDR3 is built from 13 residues. Trimming took 4 bases from V and 2 from J, leaving 7 bases between them. CDR3: CAISAEPTDTQYF. CDR3 sequence (DNA): TGTGCCATCAGTGCCGAGCCCACAGATACGCAGTATTTT.

The rearrangement links TRBV6-1 to TRBJ2-1; TRBD2 might be the D (5 bases). The germline V and J ends were trimmed by 4 bases and 1 base, with 11 bases remaining between them. In germline, CDR1 is MNHNS, CDR2 SASEGT. The CDR3 length is 15 residues. CDR3 amino acids: CASSVGVGSYNEQFF. The CDR3 region has the DNA TGTGCCAGCAGTGTCGGGGTAGGGTCCTACAATGAGCAGTTCTTC.